A single T cell receptor beta chain is shown here with its context. Its target antigen remains unknown. Base qualities were left out, and no much larger clone turns up one base away. This specimen comes from a study of T cell responses to AZD1222 COVID-19 vaccine (dated by TCRdb to the early 2020s). For the study in its entirety: TCR sequencing covered some 240 trial participants: 200 to 220 given two doses of AZD1222 and about 26 given two doses of MenACWY control vaccine. Trial participants were enrolled by age into subgroups of 18-55, 56-69 and 70-plus years, and roughly 160, 29 and 62 TCR-sequenced participants, respectively, were included in these subgroups.

Taken with the paper, the label for time point translates to: about 28 days (+/-7) after the second vaccine dose. AZD1222 recipients with second doses at about 4 weeks or about 12 weeks were pooled, because spike-specific TCR depth and breadth did not differ between schedules. Samples from vaccinated people were obtained from the UK trials COV001 and COV002, which included a single-blind randomized controlled phase 2/3 trial of AZD1222 (ChAdOx1 nCoV-19) in healthy adults. Trial participant PBMC samples were collected at day 0 and day 28 after the second dose for TCRbeta chain sequencing. The CDR3 regions of human TCRbeta chains were analyzed by immunosequencing. On the study's bioinformatics: TCRs in the repertoires were compared against a reference library of SARS-CoV-2-specific TCRs that had been generated with the MIRA antigen-specificity platform. Breadth meant the fraction of unique TCRs that were SARS-CoV-2-associated, whereas depth meant the fraction of total T cells that were SARS-CoV-2-associated. Using the MIRA data, every spike-specific TCR was mapped to the spike region that the TCR reacted to and assigned to either a CD4 or a CD8 class. Log10-transformed breadth and depth values were compared by one-way ANOVA with Sidak's multiple comparisons tests. TCRdb took this table from immuneACCESS and kept in-frame rearrangements with V and J called. Such tables lack part of the clones; where checked against another copy, unresolved V genes explain under half of the gap, and the rest is unexplained. D and trimming were read from the DNA, whereas the V and J calls and clone size are those reported in that table. This sample comprises roughly 99,000 clones, roughly nine tenths of them detected only once. The top ten constitute around 8.6% of the sample.

Paper-wide results and their limitations: Participants were mostly white British and included more females than males, and it was suggested by the authors that clonal diversity may have been underestimated. The vaccine-associated CD4 TCRs covered the entire spike protein, and the dominant responses fell in regions 160-218 and 743-854. Epitopes outside the regions mutated in the B.1.351 and B.1.1.7 variants were reportedly recognized by nearly half of the unique spike-specific TCRs. In the small 56-69-year group, the increase in depth fell short of significance, most likely because of low power. Conclusions about previously exposed vaccinees are limited because only 5 or 6 AZD1222 recipients were SARS-CoV-2 seropositive at baseline. Because no day 14 peak-response samples were available, the repertoires could be characterized only after the peak T cell response. Spike-specific TCR breadth and depth rose significantly after two AZD1222 doses compared with day 0 and with MenACWY recipients.

The sample was peripheral blood, taken 28 days after the second AZD1222 dose. This TCR came from an adult who received the AZD1222 COVID-19 vaccine.

The nucleotides are TGCAGCGTTGAACACCGGGGACTTCCATACAATGAGCAGTTCTTC. This encodes CSVEHRGLPYNEQFF. Recombination connected TRBV29-1 to TRBJ2-1; the best D guess is TRBD2, with 6 bases matching. Cut back by 2 bases and 4 bases, the V and J ends lie 15 bases apart. From a lookup of the germline V gene, CDR1 and CDR2 are SQVTM and ANQGSEA. The CDR3 contains 15 residues, cysteine and phenylalanine counted. Only the CDR3 part of the read is kept: 45 bases, read in frame from the first base.